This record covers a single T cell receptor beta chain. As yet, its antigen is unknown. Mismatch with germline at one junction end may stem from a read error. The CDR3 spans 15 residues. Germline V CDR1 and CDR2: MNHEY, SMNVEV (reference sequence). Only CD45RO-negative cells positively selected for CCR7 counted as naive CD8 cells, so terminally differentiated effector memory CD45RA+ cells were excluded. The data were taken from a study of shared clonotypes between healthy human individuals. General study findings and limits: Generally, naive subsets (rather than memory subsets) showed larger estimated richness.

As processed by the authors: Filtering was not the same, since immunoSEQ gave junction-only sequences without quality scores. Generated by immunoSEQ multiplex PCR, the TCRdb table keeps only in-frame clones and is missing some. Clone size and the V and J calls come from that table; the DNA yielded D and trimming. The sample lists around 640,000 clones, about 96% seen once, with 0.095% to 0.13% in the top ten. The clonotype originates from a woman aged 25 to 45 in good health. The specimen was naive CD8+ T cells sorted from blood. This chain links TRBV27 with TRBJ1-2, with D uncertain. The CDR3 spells CAGSSRATLSDGYTF. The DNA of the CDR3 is TGTGCCGGCAGTTCTCGGGCCACCCTTTCGGATGGCTACACCTTC.